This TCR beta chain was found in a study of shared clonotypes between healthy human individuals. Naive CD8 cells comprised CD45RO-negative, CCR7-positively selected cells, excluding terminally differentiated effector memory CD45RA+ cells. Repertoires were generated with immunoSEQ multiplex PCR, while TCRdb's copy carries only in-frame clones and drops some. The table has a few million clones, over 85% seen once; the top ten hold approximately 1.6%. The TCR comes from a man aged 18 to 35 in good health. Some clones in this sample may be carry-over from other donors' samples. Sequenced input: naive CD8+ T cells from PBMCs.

The CDR3 loop is CASSVADGDLNTEAFF. For the CDR3, the DNA is TGTGCCAGCAGCGTAGCGGACGGCGATTTGAACACTGAAGCTTTCTTT. The J gene is TRBJ1-1, the V gene TRBV9; the D is unclear. The germline CDR1 and CDR2 sequences are SGDLS and YYNGEE. This CDR3 contains 16 residues. The ends were cut back, 0 bases at V and 0 bases at J, with 12 bases in the middle.